A selection of T cell receptor beta chains follows, all from one sample in a study of blood T cell repertoires in COVID-19. TCRdb keeps only in-frame clones here, not all; method: immunoSEQ multiplex PCR. This table has more than 150,000 clones, about 88% appearing once. Sequencing used PBMCs or T cells enriched from blood (not recorded which). These receptor sequences come from a woman between 50 and 59 years old who had recovered from COVID-19. Both conserved end residues are part of each CDR3. Each record gives: V gene, CDR3 length, J gene, CDR3 protein.

>TRBV6-5|15|TRBJ2-7
CASSYSGTGGYEQYF
>TRBV7-9|9|TRBJ2-3
CAEEDTQYF
>TRBV5-4|15|TRBJ1-6
CASSAGTESNSPLHF
>TRBV5-1|14|TRBJ2-2
CASSFRGNTGELFF
>TRBV12-3/TRBV12-4|13|TRBJ2-7
CASSQTGVDKQYF
>TRBV18|16|TRBJ2-1
CASSPIAVPLWNEQFF
>TRBV7-6|16|TRBJ2-2
CASSQPGLENTGELFF
>TRBV18|13|TRBJ1-5
CASQQGSNQPQHF
>TRBV7-2|14|TRBJ2-3
CASSFSLVTDTQYF
>TRBV2|15|TRBJ1-6
CASSDRSSYNSPLHF
>TRBV30|14|TRBJ2-7
CAWRAGTGPREQYF
>TRBV28|16|TRBJ2-3
CASRSSSGPRTDTQYF
>TRBV6-5|15|TRBJ2-5
CASTRGGGPGETQYF
>TRBV4-2|20|TRBJ2-7
CASSQERVERPSGGSYEQYF
>TRBV27|15|TRBJ2-7
CASSFTGTSSYEQYF
>TRBV11-2|16|TRBJ2-3
CASSLSGGGATDTQYF
>TRBV6-5|15|TRBJ2-5
CASSYDRTYQETQYF
>TRBV4-1|16|TRBJ1-2
CASSQEDRDLFYGYTF
>TRBV5-1|15|TRBJ2-2
CASSSATGRGGELFF
>TRBV5-1|14|TRBJ1-2
CASSFAGQNYGYTF
>TRBV3-1/TRBV3-2|16|TRBJ1-2
CASSQVVGRGITGYTF
>TRBV5-1|14|TRBJ1-2
CASSLDGTGYGYTF
>TRBV4-3|15|TRBJ2-7
CASSQDVGLGGEQYF
>TRBV4-2|18|TRBJ2-5
CASSPEGLAGGPRETQYF
>TRBV27|15|TRBJ1-6
CASSLSTGGNSPLHF
>TRBV5-1|15|TRBJ1-2
CASSLENRGRDGYTF
>TRBV6-2/TRBV6-3|16|TRBJ2-4
CASSRTSGSAKNIQYF
>TRBV6-2/TRBV6-3|15|TRBJ2-5
CASSKGQATLETQYF
>TRBV18|15|TRBJ2-1
CASSRGTGSYNEQFF
>TRBV28|14|TRBJ1-1
CASSSGGPNTEAFF
>TRBV15|12|TRBJ1-6
CATSRANSPLHF
>TRBV6-2/TRBV6-3|14|TRBJ1-2
CASSYRGALGGYTF
>TRBV5-1|13|TRBJ2-7
CASSSTLSYEQYF
>TRBV2|14|TRBJ1-4
CASRWTGDNEKLFF
>TRBV18|16|TRBJ1-4
CASSPLWPSTNEKLFF
>TRBV5-1|17|TRBJ2-1
CASSYKEAGSAYNEQFF
>TRBV5-1|13|TRBJ1-1
CASSTPGLPGAFF
>TRBV9|15|TRBJ2-5
CASSVGALSIETQYF
>TRBV5-1|14|TRBJ2-1
CASSILTGANEQFF
>TRBV29-1|15|TRBJ2-7
CSVILGTGGTYEQYF
>TRBV19|11|TRBJ2-5
CASSPGETQYF
>TRBV23-1|18|TRBJ2-6
CASRPHATTGPGANVLTF
>TRBV14|14|TRBJ2-1
CASDRGSSYNEQFF
>TRBV29-1|13|TRBJ1-5
CSTRQGRNQPQHF
>TRBV28|14|TRBJ2-2
CASRTSGNTGELFF
>TRBV7-2|15|TRBJ2-1
CASSTSAGALEEQFF
>TRBV30|14|TRBJ2-2
CAWMAGAGTGELFF
>TRBV5-1|15|TRBJ2-1
CASSDGTSGYNEQFF
>TRBV7-9|14|TRBJ1-2
CASSLYTGNYGYTF
>TRBV5-1|15|TRBJ1-4
CASSRDRGVSEKLFF
>TRBV6-1|17|TRBJ2-7
CASSGGGIRDTHYEQYF